The present T cell receptor (beta chain) was sequenced within a study of cytomegalovirus exposure and HLA in healthy donors. V trimming: 6 bases; J trimming: 6 bases; junction bases outside the gene matches: 11. The CDR3 has 15 residues. The V gene's germline CDR1 is SNHLY and CDR2 FYNNEI. PCR amplification relied on 60 Vbeta primers (plus 13 Jbeta primers). Authors' data handling: About 11 million of the approximately 80 million unique TCR beta chains counted in a later analysis were shared. Sequenced by immunoSEQ multiplex PCR; TCRdb stores in-frame clones only, minus some. V, J and clone size reflect that table, while D and trimming were determined from the DNA. This table has some 80,000 clones, about four fifths appearing once. This clone has more than one count but fewer than ten.

Sequenced sample: PBMCs. This sequence was found in a man aged 18 to 30 in good health and CMV-seropositive. The V and J genes are TRBV2 and TRBJ2-3, with 8 bases aligning to TRBD1. DNA of the CDR3: TGTGCCAGCAGGCCCTTGACAGGGGTGAGGGATACGCAGTATTTT. Encoded protein: CASRPLTGVRDTQYF. Full variable domain (missing parts from reference TRBV2 and TRBJ2-3): EPEVTQTPSHQVTQMGQEVILRCVPISNHLYFYWYRQILGQKVEFLVSFYNNEISEKSEIFDDQFSVERPDGSNFTLKIRSTKLEDSAMYFCASRPLTGVRDTQYFGPGTRLTVL.